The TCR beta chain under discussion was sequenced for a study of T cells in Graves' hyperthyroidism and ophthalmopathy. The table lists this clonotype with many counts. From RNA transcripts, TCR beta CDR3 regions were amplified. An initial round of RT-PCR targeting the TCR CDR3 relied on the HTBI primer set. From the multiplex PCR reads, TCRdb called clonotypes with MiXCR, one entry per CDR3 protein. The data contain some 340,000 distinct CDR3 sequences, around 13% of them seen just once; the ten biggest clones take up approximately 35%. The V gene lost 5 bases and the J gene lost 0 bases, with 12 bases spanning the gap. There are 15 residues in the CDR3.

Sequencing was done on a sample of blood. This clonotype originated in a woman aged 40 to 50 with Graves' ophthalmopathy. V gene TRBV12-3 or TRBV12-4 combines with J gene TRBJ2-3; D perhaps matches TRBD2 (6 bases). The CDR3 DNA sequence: TGTGCCAGCAGTCTTTGGGACTCTAGCACAGATACGCAGTATTTT. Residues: CASSLWDSSTDTQYF.